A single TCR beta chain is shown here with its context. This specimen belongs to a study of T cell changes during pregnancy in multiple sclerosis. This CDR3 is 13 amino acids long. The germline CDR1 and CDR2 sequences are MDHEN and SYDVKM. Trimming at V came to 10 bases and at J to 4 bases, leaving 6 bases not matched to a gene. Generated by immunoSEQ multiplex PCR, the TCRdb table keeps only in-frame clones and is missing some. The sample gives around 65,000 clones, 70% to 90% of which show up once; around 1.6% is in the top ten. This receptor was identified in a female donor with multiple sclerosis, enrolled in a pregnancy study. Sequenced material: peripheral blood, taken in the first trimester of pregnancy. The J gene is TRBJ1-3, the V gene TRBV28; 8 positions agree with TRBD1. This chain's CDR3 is CATMTGEGNTIYF. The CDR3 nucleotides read TGTGCCACCATGACAGGGGAAGGAAACACCATATATTTT.